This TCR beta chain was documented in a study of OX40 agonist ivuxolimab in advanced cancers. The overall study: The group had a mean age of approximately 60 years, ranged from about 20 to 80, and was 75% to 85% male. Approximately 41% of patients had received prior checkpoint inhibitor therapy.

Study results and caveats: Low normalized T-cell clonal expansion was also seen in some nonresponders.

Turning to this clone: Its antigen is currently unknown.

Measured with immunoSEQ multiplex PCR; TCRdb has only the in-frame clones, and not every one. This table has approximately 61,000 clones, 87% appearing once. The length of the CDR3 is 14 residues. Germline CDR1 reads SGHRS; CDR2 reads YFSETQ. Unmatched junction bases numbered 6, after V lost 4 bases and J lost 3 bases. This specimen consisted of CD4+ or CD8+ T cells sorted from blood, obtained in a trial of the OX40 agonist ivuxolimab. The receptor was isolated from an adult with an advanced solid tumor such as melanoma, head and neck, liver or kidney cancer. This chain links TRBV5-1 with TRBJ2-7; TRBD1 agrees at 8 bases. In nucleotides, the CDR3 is TGCGCCAGCAGCGTCGGACAGGGAATCTACGAGCAGTACTTC. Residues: CASSVGQGIYEQYF.